These T cell receptor beta chains were read from a single sample in a study of T cells after yellow fever vaccination. TCRdb re-called the 5' RACE reads through MiXCR, storing one row per CDR3 protein. Found here are just under 600,000 distinct CDR3 sequences, roughly 13% of them singletons; the top ten hold over 12%. The specimen comprised PBMCs, sampled on the day of the yellow fever booster vaccination. These receptors originate from a man aged 30 to 45 who received the YFV17D yellow fever vaccine. Both conserved end residues are part of each CDR3. Each record gives: D gene, CDR3 length, clone size, V gene, J gene, CDR3 protein, CDR3 DNA. A D gene is named only where the DNA matches it firmly. The size entry is marked missing in some rows and otherwise reads once, few, many or a size class.

d_call: TRBD1; cdr3_length: 15; clone_size: NA; v_call: TRBV5-5; j_call: TRBJ2-1; cdr3_aa: CASSPRGQGTYEQFF; cdr3_nt: TGTGCCAGCAGCCCCAGGGGACAGGGGACCTATGAGCAGTTCTTC
d_call: TRBD2; cdr3_length: 14; clone_size: NA; v_call: TRBV20-1; j_call: TRBJ2-3; cdr3_aa: CSAWTSGRTDTQYF; cdr3_nt: TGCAGTGCTTGGACTAGCGGGCGCACAGATACGCAGTATTTT
d_call: NA; cdr3_length: 14; clone_size: NA; v_call: TRBV30; j_call: TRBJ2-4; cdr3_aa: CAWSDRGRENIQYF; cdr3_nt: TGTGCCTGGAGTGATAGGGGCCGCGAAAACATTCAGTACTTC
d_call: NA; cdr3_length: 16; clone_size: NA; v_call: TRBV11-2; j_call: TRBJ1-4; cdr3_aa: CASSLVMQAGNEKLFF; cdr3_nt: TGTGCCAGCAGCTTAGTTATGCAGGCCGGGAATGAAAAACTGTTTTTT
d_call: TRBD2; cdr3_length: 18; clone_size: few; v_call: TRBV5-1; j_call: TRBJ2-3; cdr3_aa: CASSLGAESGTVTDTQYF; cdr3_nt: TGCGCCAGCAGCTTGGGGGCGGAGAGCGGGACTGTCACAGATACGCAGTATTTT
d_call: NA; cdr3_length: 16; clone_size: NA; v_call: TRBV9; j_call: TRBJ2-3; cdr3_aa: CASSVDERTFSDTQYF; cdr3_nt: TGTGCCAGCAGCGTAGATGAGCGAACCTTTTCAGATACGCAGTATTTT
d_call: NA; cdr3_length: 13; clone_size: NA; v_call: TRBV19; j_call: TRBJ1-5; cdr3_aa: CASSVLGDQPQHF; cdr3_nt: TGTGCCAGTAGTGTGCTTGGAGATCAGCCCCAGCATTTT
d_call: TRBD2; cdr3_length: 15; clone_size: once; v_call: TRBV7-6; j_call: TRBJ2-1; cdr3_aa: CASSLGLAGEMEQFF; cdr3_nt: TGTGCCAGCAGCTTAGGACTAGCGGGAGAAATGGAGCAGTTCTTC
d_call: NA; cdr3_length: 14; clone_size: few; v_call: TRBV12-3/TRBV12-4; j_call: TRBJ2-3; cdr3_aa: CASSPSRVADTQYF; cdr3_nt: TGTGCCAGCAGTCCTTCTAGAGTTGCAGATACGCAGTATTTT
d_call: NA; cdr3_length: 16; clone_size: NA; v_call: TRBV19; j_call: TRBJ1-1; cdr3_aa: CASSQGRVEGSTEAFF; cdr3_nt: TGTGCCAGTAGCCAAGGCAGGGTTGAGGGTAGCACTGAAGCTTTCTTT
d_call: TRBD1; cdr3_length: 14; clone_size: few; v_call: TRBV14; j_call: TRBJ1-1; cdr3_aa: CASRLSLQGAGAFF; cdr3_nt: TGTGCCAGCAGACTTTCCCTACAGGGGGCAGGGGCTTTCTTT
d_call: TRBD1; cdr3_length: 15; clone_size: few; v_call: TRBV7-2; j_call: TRBJ2-7; cdr3_aa: CASSHNGQGPYEQYF; cdr3_nt: TGTGCCAGCAGCCATAACGGACAGGGGCCCTACGAGCAGTACTTC
d_call: TRBD1; cdr3_length: 14; clone_size: few; v_call: TRBV29-1; j_call: TRBJ2-7; cdr3_aa: CSVRTGQRTYEQYF; cdr3_nt: TGCAGCGTGCGGACAGGGCAGAGGACCTACGAGCAGTACTTC
d_call: NA; cdr3_length: 12; clone_size: NA; v_call: TRBV2; j_call: TRBJ2-3; cdr3_aa: CAKQDITDTQYF; cdr3_nt: TGTGCCAAACAGGACATCACAGATACGCAGTATTTT
d_call: TRBD2; cdr3_length: 15; clone_size: few; v_call: TRBV18; j_call: TRBJ2-7; cdr3_aa: CASSLTSGTSYEQYF; cdr3_nt: TGTGCCAGCTCACTGACTAGCGGGACCTCCTACGAGCAGTACTTC
d_call: NA; cdr3_length: 14; clone_size: NA; v_call: TRBV7-9; j_call: TRBJ1-6; cdr3_aa: CAISPGASNSPLHF; cdr3_nt: TGTGCCATCAGCCCCGGGGCGAGCAATTCACCCCTCCACTTT
d_call: NA; cdr3_length: 13; clone_size: few; v_call: TRBV6-1; j_call: TRBJ2-1; cdr3_aa: CASSPGPWNEQFF; cdr3_nt: TGTGCCAGCAGTCCGGGCCCCTGGAATGAGCAGTTCTTC
d_call: NA; cdr3_length: 14; clone_size: many; v_call: TRBV7-2; j_call: TRBJ2-5; cdr3_aa: CASSLAGLQETQYF; cdr3_nt: TGTGCCAGCAGCTTAGCGGGGCTCCAAGAGACCCAGTACTTC
d_call: NA; cdr3_length: 13; clone_size: NA; v_call: TRBV29-1; j_call: TRBJ2-7; cdr3_aa: CSVDVRGSYEQYF; cdr3_nt: TGCAGCGTTGACGTTCGGGGTTCCTACGAGCAGTACTTC
d_call: NA; cdr3_length: 13; clone_size: few; v_call: TRBV20-1; j_call: TRBJ2-1; cdr3_aa: CSARDPQRDEQFF; cdr3_nt: TGCAGTGCTAGAGATCCCCAGAGAGATGAGCAGTTCTTC
d_call: NA; cdr3_length: 13; clone_size: NA; v_call: TRBV9; j_call: TRBJ2-5; cdr3_aa: CASSAFIQETQYF; cdr3_nt: TGTGCCAGCAGCGCCTTCATTCAAGAGACCCAGTACTTC
d_call: TRBD2; cdr3_length: 15; clone_size: few; v_call: TRBV5-1; j_call: TRBJ2-5; cdr3_aa: CASSSGPGGGETQYF; cdr3_nt: TGCGCCAGCAGCTCAGGTCCGGGAGGCGGGGAGACCCAGTACTTC
d_call: NA; cdr3_length: 15; clone_size: few; v_call: TRBV25-1; j_call: TRBJ1-1; cdr3_aa: CASSPRTDRNTEAFF; cdr3_nt: TGTGCCAGCAGTCCTCGGACGGACAGGAACACTGAAGCTTTCTTT
d_call: TRBD2; cdr3_length: 16; clone_size: NA; v_call: TRBV20-1; j_call: TRBJ2-1; cdr3_aa: CSAREGGTSGYNEQFF; cdr3_nt: TGCAGTGCTAGAGAGGGGGGGACTAGCGGCTACAATGAGCAGTTCTTC
d_call: NA; cdr3_length: 12; clone_size: many; v_call: TRBV27; j_call: TRBJ1-6; cdr3_aa: CASRFRGSPLHF; cdr3_nt: TGTGCCAGCAGATTCAGGGGCTCACCCCTCCACTTT
d_call: NA; cdr3_length: 11; clone_size: many; v_call: TRBV6-2/TRBV6-3; j_call: TRBJ2-7; cdr3_aa: CASSYDSIPHF; cdr3_nt: TGTGCCAGCAGTTACGATTCCATCCCGCACTTC
d_call: TRBD2; cdr3_length: 16; clone_size: few; v_call: TRBV7-2; j_call: TRBJ2-1; cdr3_aa: CASSLWSSGRVDEQFF; cdr3_nt: TGTGCCAGCAGCTTATGGTCTAGCGGGAGAGTTGATGAGCAGTTCTTC
d_call: TRBD2; cdr3_length: 16; clone_size: NA; v_call: TRBV11-3; j_call: TRBJ2-1; cdr3_aa: CASSNGLAGVRDEQFF; cdr3_nt: TGTGCCAGCAGCAACGGACTAGCGGGAGTGAGGGATGAGCAGTTCTTC
d_call: NA; cdr3_length: 17; clone_size: few; v_call: TRBV19; j_call: TRBJ2-4; cdr3_aa: CASSIRGRPGGPGIQYF; cdr3_nt: TGTGCCAGTAGTATTCGGGGACGCCCAGGGGGGCCTGGCATTCAGTACTTC
d_call: TRBD2; cdr3_length: 17; clone_size: NA; v_call: TRBV20-1; j_call: TRBJ2-1; cdr3_aa: CSARSTGAGGFYNEQFF; cdr3_nt: TGCAGTGCTAGAAGCACCGGGGCGGGAGGGTTCTACAATGAGCAGTTCTTC
d_call: NA; cdr3_length: 13; clone_size: once; v_call: TRBV12-3/TRBV12-4; j_call: TRBJ1-5; cdr3_aa: CASSTDYNQPQHF; cdr3_nt: TGTGCCAGTAGCACAGACTACAATCAGCCCCAGCATTTT
d_call: TRBD1; cdr3_length: 15; clone_size: few; v_call: TRBV15; j_call: TRBJ2-1; cdr3_aa: CATRDGQEAYNEQFF; cdr3_nt: TGTGCCACCAGGGACGGACAGGAAGCCTACAATGAGCAGTTCTTC
d_call: TRBD2; cdr3_length: 15; clone_size: NA; v_call: TRBV7-6; j_call: TRBJ2-7; cdr3_aa: CASSSNVLAGNEQYF; cdr3_nt: TGTGCCAGCAGTTCTAACGTTCTAGCGGGAAATGAGCAGTACTTC
d_call: NA; cdr3_length: 15; clone_size: NA; v_call: TRBV7-8; j_call: TRBJ1-1; cdr3_aa: CASSLATGTNTEAFF; cdr3_nt: TGTGCCAGCAGCTTAGCGACGGGGACTAACACTGAAGCTTTCTTT
d_call: NA; cdr3_length: 15; clone_size: NA; v_call: TRBV28; j_call: TRBJ2-1; cdr3_aa: CASSPLHRDKVEQFF; cdr3_nt: TGTGCCAGCAGTCCTCTTCACAGGGACAAGGTGGAGCAGTTCTTC
d_call: TRBD2; cdr3_length: 14; clone_size: NA; v_call: TRBV11-2; j_call: TRBJ2-7; cdr3_aa: CASSLTSGGGEQYF; cdr3_nt: TGTGCCAGCAGCTTAACATCGGGGGGGGGCGAGCAGTACTTC
d_call: TRBD1; cdr3_length: 15; clone_size: few; v_call: TRBV25-1; j_call: TRBJ1-4; cdr3_aa: CASTPRGQGPEKLFF; cdr3_nt: TGTGCCAGCACCCCTAGGGGACAGGGGCCCGAAAAACTGTTTTTT
d_call: NA; cdr3_length: 13; clone_size: NA; v_call: TRBV9; j_call: TRBJ1-1; cdr3_aa: CASSVGLWGEAFF; cdr3_nt: TGTGCCAGCAGCGTAGGCCTCTGGGGTGAAGCTTTCTTT
d_call: NA; cdr3_length: 14; clone_size: NA; v_call: TRBV14; j_call: TRBJ2-1; cdr3_aa: CASSQFRSNNEQFF; cdr3_nt: TGTGCCAGCAGCCAATTCAGGTCCAACAATGAGCAGTTCTTC
d_call: NA; cdr3_length: 17; clone_size: NA; v_call: TRBV7-9; j_call: TRBJ2-5; cdr3_aa: CASEKRLAIVHGETQYF; cdr3_nt: TGTGCCAGCGAGAAGCGGCTAGCGATCGTTCACGGAGAGACCCAGTACTTC
d_call: TRBD2; cdr3_length: 15; clone_size: NA; v_call: TRBV11-2; j_call: TRBJ2-7; cdr3_aa: CASSLLAGPYYEQYF; cdr3_nt: TGTGCCAGCAGCTTACTAGCGGGACCATACTACGAGCAGTACTTC
d_call: NA; cdr3_length: 16; clone_size: many; v_call: TRBV24-1; j_call: TRBJ2-7; cdr3_aa: CATSDPRRGAVYEQYF; cdr3_nt: TGTGCCACCAGTGATCCCCGGAGGGGGGCCGTCTACGAGCAGTACTTC
d_call: NA; cdr3_length: 14; clone_size: NA; v_call: TRBV7-9; j_call: TRBJ2-6; cdr3_aa: CASSFGTSGNVLTF; cdr3_nt: TGTGCCAGCAGCTTCGGAACGAGCGGGAACGTCCTGACTTTC
d_call: NA; cdr3_length: 14; clone_size: NA; v_call: TRBV6-1; j_call: TRBJ1-4; cdr3_aa: CASGGVSPNEKLFF; cdr3_nt: TGTGCCAGCGGCGGGGTCTCGCCCAATGAAAAACTGTTTTTT
d_call: TRBD2; cdr3_length: 17; clone_size: few; v_call: TRBV6-5; j_call: TRBJ2-2; cdr3_aa: CASSYSGRRKRTGELFF; cdr3_nt: TGTGCCAGCAGTTATTCCGGGAGGAGGAAGCGCACCGGGGAGCTGTTTTTT
d_call: NA; cdr3_length: 14; clone_size: NA; v_call: TRBV4-1; j_call: TRBJ2-3; cdr3_aa: CASSPTFLTDTQYF; cdr3_nt: TGCGCCAGCAGCCCCACGTTTCTCACAGATACGCAGTATTTT
d_call: NA; cdr3_length: 14; clone_size: NA; v_call: TRBV7-2; j_call: TRBJ1-1; cdr3_aa: CASSLEQMNTEAFF; cdr3_nt: TGTGCCAGCAGCTTAGAACAGATGAACACTGAAGCTTTCTTT